Listed below are T cell receptor beta chains from one sample, sequenced in a study of blood T cell repertoires in COVID-19. The method was immunoSEQ multiplex PCR; TCRdb's version includes in-frame clones alone and lacks a portion of them. This table has 270,000 or so clones, nearly 90% appearing once. The sequenced sample consisted of peripheral blood. Source of these receptors: a woman aged 25-40 years with COVID-19, enrolled during active disease. The CDR3 runs from the conserved cysteine through the conserved F or W. D genes are given only for firm matches. Rows may omit the clone size; those that give it use once, few, many or a size class.

TRBV5-5,-,-,TRBJ2-2,TGTGCCAGCAGCTTGATCGCCGGGGAGCTGTTTTTT,CASSLIAGELFF
TRBV4-1,-,-,TRBJ1-5,TGCGCCAGCAGCCACCTGGGGCAGGGAACCAATCAGCCCCAGCATTTT,CASSHLGQGTNQPQHF
TRBV28,-,-,TRBJ1-1,TGTGCCAGCAGTTTAACCAGGGCGAACACTGAAGCTTTCTTT,CASSLTRANTEAFF
TRBV6-1,-,-,TRBJ1-4,TGTGCCAGCAGTGAAGGGACATTTTTGGCTAATGAAAAACTGTTTTTT,CASSEGTFLANEKLFF
TRBV27,TRBD2,-,TRBJ2-2,TGTGCCAGCAGTCTGGGACTAGCTGGGGTTGCCTTGACCGGGGAGCTGTTTTTT,CASSLGLAGVALTGELFF
TRBV4-2,TRBD2,-,TRBJ2-1,TGTGCCAGCAGCCCCCACGGGACTAGCGGGGGGGCCAGGGCAAATGAGCAGTTCTTC,CASSPHGTSGGARANEQFF
TRBV6-5,-,-,TRBJ1-3,TGTGCCAGGGGGAGGGGGATAAACACCATATATTTT,CARGRGINTIYF
TRBV5-5,-,-,TRBJ2-5,TGTGCCAGCAGCTTGGGGACTGCATGGGAGACCCAGTACTTC,CASSLGTAWETQYF
TRBV28,TRBD1,-,TRBJ1-1,TGTGCCAGCAGACCCGACAGGGCCCGGGGGGCTTTCTTT,CASRPDRARGAFF
TRBV2,-,-,TRBJ1-3,TGTGCCAGCAGTGAAGAGCGGGTCTCCTCTGGAAACACCATATATTTT,CASSEERVSSGNTIYF
TRBV6-1,-,-,TRBJ2-7,TGTGCCAGCAGTGCCCGAGAGCTTAGAAGGGGACTCCACTACGAGCAGTACTTC,CASSARELRRGLHYEQYF
TRBV27,TRBD1,-,TRBJ1-2,TGTGCCAGCAGTTTATTGGGCTCGTCAGGGGGCAATTTGGGCTACACCTTC,CASSLLGSSGGNLGYTF
TRBV3-1/TRBV3-2,TRBD2,-,TRBJ2-2,TGTGCCAGCAGAGGCAGGACTAGATCTAACACCGGGGAGCTGTTTTTT,CASRGRTRSNTGELFF
TRBV5-1,-,few,TRBJ1-6,TGCGCCAGCAGCTTCTGGCTGGACAAGAATTCACCCCTCCACTTT,CASSFWLDKNSPLHF
TRBV9,-,-,TRBJ1-2,TGTGCCAGCAGCGTAGACGAAGGGGGCTATGGCTACACCTTC,CASSVDEGGYGYTF
TRBV6-1,-,-,TRBJ1-6,TGTGCCAGCAGTGAGCGCACCCATCATAATTCACCCCTCCACTTT,CASSERTHHNSPLHF
TRBV7-9,-,-,TRBJ2-5,TGTGCCAGCAGCTTAACAGGGATTTCAGAGACCCAGTACTTC,CASSLTGISETQYF
TRBV5-5,-,-,TRBJ1-4,TGTGCCAGCAGATTTGGACAGCTCGCAACTAATGAAAAACTGTTTTTT,CASRFGQLATNEKLFF
TRBV7-2,TRBD1,-,TRBJ2-2,TGTGCCAGCAGCTCGGGACAGGGGGCGGCTGGCGGGGAGCTGTTTTTT,CASSSGQGAAGGELFF
TRBV24-1,-,-,TRBJ1-1,TGTGCCACCAGTGATCCGACAGGTATGAACACTGAAGCTTTCTTT,CATSDPTGMNTEAFF
TRBV6-5,-,-,TRBJ2-2,TGTGCCAGCAGTTGGCAGGGCAGTGGGGAGCTGTTTTTT,CASSWQGSGELFF
TRBV5-4,-,-,TRBJ2-5,TGTGCCAGCAGCTCGGACACGAATAAAGAGACCCAGTACTTC,CASSSDTNKETQYF
TRBV6-5,TRBD2,few,TRBJ2-2,TGTGCCAGCAGTTACTCGCGGGGGGTGGGCACCGGGGAGCTGTTTTTT,CASSYSRGVGTGELFF
TRBV28,TRBD1,-,TRBJ1-6,TGTGCCAGCAGTTTAACGACAGGGCCGTATAGCCCCCTCCACTTT,CASSLTTGPYSPLHF
TRBV5-8,TRBD1,-,TRBJ1-4,TGTGCCAGCAGCTTGTCTGACAGGGGAGCTGAAAAACTGTTTTTT,CASSLSDRGAEKLFF
TRBV4-2,TRBD2,-,TRBJ2-3,TGTGCCAGCAGCCTGACTACTAGCGGAAACACAGATACGCAGTATTTT,CASSLTTSGNTDTQYF
TRBV28,-,-,TRBJ1-3,TGTGCCAGCATTTGGGCAGGCTCTGGAAACACCATATATTTT,CASIWAGSGNTIYF
TRBV5-1,TRBD1,once,TRBJ1-1,TGCGCCAGCAGCTTGTGGGGGGCCGGGACAGGGAACTATGAAGCTTTCTTT,CASSLWGAGTGNYEAFF
TRBV6-6,-,-,TRBJ1-2,TGTGCCAGCAGTTACGGATCGACAGGATTGGGCTATGGCTACACCTTC,CASSYGSTGLGYGYTF
TRBV5-4,-,-,TRBJ2-3,TGTGCCAGCAGCTGGGGGGGCACAGATACGCAGTATTTT,CASSWGGTDTQYF
TRBV7-8,-,-,TRBJ2-1,TGTGCCAGCAGCCAAGGGGATGAGCAGTTCTTC,CASSQGDEQFF
TRBV19,-,-,TRBJ1-1,TGTGCCAGTAGTATCGGTATCACTGAAGCTTTCTTT,CASSIGITEAFF
TRBV4-2,-,-,TRBJ1-1,TGTGCCAGCAGTCCCTCGGGCGGGGGAACTGAAGCTTTCTTT,CASSPSGGGTEAFF
TRBV5-1,-,-,TRBJ1-4,TGCGCCAGCAGCTCATTACCGGACAACACTAATGAAAAACTGTTTTTT,CASSSLPDNTNEKLFF
TRBV7-8,TRBD1,-,TRBJ2-1,TGTGCCAGCAGCTTAGGACAGGGGGCTAGGAATGAGCAGTTCTTC,CASSLGQGARNEQFF
TRBV27,-,-,TRBJ2-2,TGTGCCAGCAGCTGGGGCACCAACACCGGGGAGCTGTTTTTT,CASSWGTNTGELFF
TRBV7-9,-,-,TRBJ1-2,TGTGCCAGCAGCTTAGAAAGTGGAGGTCTGGCTCTAGGAGGCTACACCTTC,CASSLESGGLALGGYTF
TRBV28,TRBD1,-,TRBJ2-2,TGTGCCACCCGGGACAGGGATGATGTCGGGGAGCTGTTTTTT,CATRDRDDVGELFF
TRBV5-1,-,-,TRBJ2-6,TGCGCCAGCAGCTTGTTTAGCGGTCCTGTGGCCAACGTCCTGACTTTC,CASSLFSGPVANVLTF
TRBV6-1,-,-,TRBJ1-1,TGTGCCAGCAGTGAAGGGGGGGGATGGTACACTGAAGCTTTCTTT,CASSEGGGWYTEAFF
TRBV19,-,-,TRBJ2-7,TGTGCCAGTAGTACTCCGGGACACCATACCTACGAGCAGTACTTC,CASSTPGHHTYEQYF
TRBV19,TRBD1,-,TRBJ1-5,TGTGCCAGTAGTATGATGGTAGTAGGGGGCCTCAATCAGCCCCAGCATTTT,CASSMMVVGGLNQPQHF